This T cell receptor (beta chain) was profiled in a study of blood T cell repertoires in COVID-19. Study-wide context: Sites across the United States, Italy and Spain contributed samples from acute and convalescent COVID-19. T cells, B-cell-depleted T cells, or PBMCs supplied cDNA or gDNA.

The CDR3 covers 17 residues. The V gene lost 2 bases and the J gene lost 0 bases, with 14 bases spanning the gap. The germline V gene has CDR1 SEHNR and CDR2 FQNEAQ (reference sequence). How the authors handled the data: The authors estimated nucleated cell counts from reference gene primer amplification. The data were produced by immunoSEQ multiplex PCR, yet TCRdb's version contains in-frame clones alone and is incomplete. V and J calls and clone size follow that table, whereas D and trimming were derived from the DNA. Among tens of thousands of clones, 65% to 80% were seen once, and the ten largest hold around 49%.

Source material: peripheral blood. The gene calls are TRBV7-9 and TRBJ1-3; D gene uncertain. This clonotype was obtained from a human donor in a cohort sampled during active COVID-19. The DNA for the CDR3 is TGTGCCAGCAGCTTAAGGAGCCGGGTCCTCTCTGGAAACACCATATATTTT. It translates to CASSLRSRVLSGNTIYF.